This note documents a single TCR beta chain sequence. The data are from a study of cytomegalovirus exposure and HLA in healthy donors. PCR amplification relied on 60 Vbeta primers (plus 13 Jbeta primers). The data were produced by immunoSEQ multiplex PCR, yet TCRdb's version contains in-frame clones alone and is incomplete. The data contain under 250,000 clones, over 80% of them seen just once; the ten biggest clones take up 6%. Sequencing was carried out using PBMCs. The sequence was obtained from a man aged 35 to 55 in good health and CMV-seropositive.

CDR3 amino acids: CASRGQGGGTEAFF. For the CDR3, the DNA is TGTGCCAGCAGGGGGCAGGGGGGTGGCACTGAAGCTTTCTTT. V usage is TRBV6-1 and J usage is TRBJ1-1; TRBD1 matches at 7 bases. The CDR3 spans 14 residues. J lost 4 bases, V lost 6 bases, and 8 bases had no gene match. CDR1 and CDR2 (germline): MNHNS, SASEGT.